This entry is about one TCR beta chain. Its antigen is not known. The libraries were made with immunoSEQ v3. The protocol was immunoSEQ multiplex PCR, while the TCRdb copy is restricted to in-frame clones and leaves out a portion. Altogether approximately 97,000 clones are present, about three fifths being singletons, with the ten largest covering approximately 9.9%. This sample was included in a study of TIL therapy for anti-PD-1-resistant metastatic lung cancer. Study-level findings and limits: Many TIL product clones were absent from baseline tumor, suggesting clonal contraction.

Time point of the sample: pre-treatment sample, taken before nivolumab and TIL therapy. Pleural nodules or supraclavicular lymph nodes made up most of the excised metastases sampled. The ends lost 5 bases at V and 2 bases at J; junction bases unmatched: 8. Germline V gene sequence: CDR1 GTSNPN, CDR2 SVGIG (reference sequence). The CDR3 consists of 16 residues. This clonotype originated in a person between 25 and 79 years old with non-small cell lung cancer. The sequencing used tumor tissue, collected at baseline. J is TRBJ2-2 and V is TRBV30, with 10 bases aligning to TRBD2. The chain's CDR3 is CAWRTSGALNTGELFF. The DNA for the CDR3 is TGTGCCTGGCGGACTAGCGGAGCGCTTAACACCGGGGAGCTGTTTTTT.